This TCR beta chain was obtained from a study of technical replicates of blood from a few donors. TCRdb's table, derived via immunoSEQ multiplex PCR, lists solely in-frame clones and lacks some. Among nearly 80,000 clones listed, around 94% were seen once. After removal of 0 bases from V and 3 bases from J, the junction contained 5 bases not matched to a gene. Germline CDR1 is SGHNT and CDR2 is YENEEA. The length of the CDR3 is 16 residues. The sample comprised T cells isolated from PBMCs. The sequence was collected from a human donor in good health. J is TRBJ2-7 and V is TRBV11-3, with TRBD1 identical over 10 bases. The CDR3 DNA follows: TGTGCCAGCAGCTTAGATTATTGGGACAGGGGCTACGAGCAGTACTTC. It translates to CASSLDYWDRGYEQYF. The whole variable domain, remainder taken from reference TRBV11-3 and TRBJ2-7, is EAGVVQSPRYKIIEKKQPVAFWCNPISGHNTLYWYLQNLGQGPELLIRYENEEAVDDSQLPKDRFSAERLKGVDSTLKIQPAELGDSAVYLCASSLDYWDRGYEQYFGPGTRLTVT.